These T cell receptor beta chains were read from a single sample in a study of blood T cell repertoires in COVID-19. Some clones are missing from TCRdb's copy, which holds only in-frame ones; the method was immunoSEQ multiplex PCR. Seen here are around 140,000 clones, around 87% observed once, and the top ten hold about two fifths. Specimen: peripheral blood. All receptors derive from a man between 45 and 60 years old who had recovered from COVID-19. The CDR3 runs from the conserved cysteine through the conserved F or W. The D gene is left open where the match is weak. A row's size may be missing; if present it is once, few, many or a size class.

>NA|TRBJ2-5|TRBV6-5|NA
CASSYLGNYQETQYF
TGTGCCAGCAGTTATCTGGGCAATTACCAAGAGACCCAGTACTTC
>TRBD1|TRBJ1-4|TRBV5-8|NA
CASSLATGGPRVKLFF
TGTGCCAGCAGCTTGGCGACAGGGGGACCCAGAGTCAAACTGTTTTTT
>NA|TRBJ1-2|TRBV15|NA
CATSLGHSDGYTF
TGTGCCACCAGCTTAGGACATTCGGATGGCTACACCTTC
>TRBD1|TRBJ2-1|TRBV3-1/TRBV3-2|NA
CASSQEGTDKLNEQFF
TGTGCCAGCAGCCAAGAGGGGACAGATAAGCTAAATGAGCAGTTCTTC
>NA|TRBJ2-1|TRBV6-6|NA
CASNPHLQQFYNEQFF
TGTGCCAGCAATCCACATTTGCAACAGTTCTACAATGAGCAGTTCTTC
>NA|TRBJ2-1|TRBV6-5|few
CASSYSGGSQEQFF
TGTGCCAGCAGTTACTCAGGAGGGAGCCAGGAGCAGTTCTTC
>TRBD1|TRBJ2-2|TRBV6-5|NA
CASRTGTGNTGELFF
TGTGCCAGCAGGACCGGGACAGGGAACACCGGGGAGCTGTTTTTT
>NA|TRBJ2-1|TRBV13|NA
CASSRSLGAYNEQFF
TGTGCCAGCAGCAGGTCTCTGGGGGCGTACAATGAGCAGTTCTTC
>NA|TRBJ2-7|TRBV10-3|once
CAINAGGGRIEQYF
TGTGCCATCAATGCTGGAGGGGGCCGAATCGAGCAGTACTTC
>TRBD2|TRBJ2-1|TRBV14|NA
CASSQEGRGGRNEQFF
TGTGCCAGCAGCCAAGAGGGGCGGGGGGGCCGTAATGAGCAGTTCTTC
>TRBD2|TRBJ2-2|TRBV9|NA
CASSPGLAGGQRTGELFF
TGTGCCAGCAGCCCGGGACTAGCGGGGGGACAACGAACCGGGGAGCTGTTTTTT
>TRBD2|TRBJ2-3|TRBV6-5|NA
CASSYLRDYETDTQYF
TGTGCCAGCAGTTACCTTCGGGACTACGAAACAGATACGCAGTATTTT
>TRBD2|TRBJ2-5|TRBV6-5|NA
CASSYSWTSGAETQYF
TGTGCCAGCAGTTACTCATGGACTAGCGGGGCGGAGACCCAGTACTTC
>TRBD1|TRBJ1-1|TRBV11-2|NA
CASSRDRATEAFF
TGTGCCAGCAGCAGGGACAGGGCCACTGAAGCTTTCTTT
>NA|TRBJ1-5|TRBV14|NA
CASSQGGPGRDQPQHF
TGTGCCAGCAGCCAAGGTGGTCCGGGGAGGGACCAGCCCCAGCATTTT
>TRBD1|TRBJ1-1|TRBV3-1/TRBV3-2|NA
CASSQVDRGGEAFF
TGTGCCAGCAGCCAAGTTGACAGGGGGGGGGAAGCTTTCTTT
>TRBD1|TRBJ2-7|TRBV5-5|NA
CASSLGTGVTYEQYF
TGTGCCAGCAGCTTGGGGACAGGGGTGACCTACGAGCAGTACTTC
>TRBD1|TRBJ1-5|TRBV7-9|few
CASSATGVRRQPQHF
TGTGCCAGCAGCGCGACAGGGGTACGGAGACAGCCCCAGCATTTT
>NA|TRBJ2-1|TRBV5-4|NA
CASSLRGSSYNEQFF
TGTGCCAGCAGCTTGAGAGGGAGCTCCTACAATGAGCAGTTCTTC
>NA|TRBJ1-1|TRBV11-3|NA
CASSLGGTGMGTEAFF
TGTGCCAGCAGCCTAGGGGGAACCGGGATGGGCACTGAAGCTTTCTTT
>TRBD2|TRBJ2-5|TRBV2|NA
CASTGSAGIQETQYF
TGTGCCAGCACTGGATCAGCGGGGATTCAAGAGACCCAGTACTTC
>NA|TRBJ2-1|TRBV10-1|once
CASSEVAGVVAEQFF
TGCGCCAGCAGTGAGGTGGCAGGGGTTGTAGCTGAGCAGTTCTTC
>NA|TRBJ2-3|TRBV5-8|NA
CASSSYGSGGTDTQYF
TGTGCCAGCAGCTCCTACGGGAGTGGGGGCACAGATACGCAGTATTTT
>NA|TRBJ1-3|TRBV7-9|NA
CASSFVTGNTIYF
TGTGCCAGCAGCTTCGTTACTGGAAACACCATATATTTT
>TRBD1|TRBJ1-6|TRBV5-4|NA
CASSSGQGSNSPLHF
TGTGCCAGCAGTTCTGGACAGGGGAGTAATTCACCCCTCCACTTT
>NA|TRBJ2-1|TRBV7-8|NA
CASSLDQGYEQFF
TGTGCCAGCAGCTTAGACCAGGGGTATGAGCAGTTCTTC
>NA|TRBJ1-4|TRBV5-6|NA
CASKQDRSNEKLFF
TGTGCCAGCAAGCAGGACAGAAGTAATGAAAAACTGTTTTTT
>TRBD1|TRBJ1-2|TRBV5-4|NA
CASSLGQGWGYTF
TGTGCCAGCAGCTTGGGACAGGGCTGGGGCTACACCTTC
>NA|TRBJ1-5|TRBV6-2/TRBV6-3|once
CASSYAGQRNQPQHF
TGTGCCAGCAGTTACGCCGGACAGCGGAATCAGCCCCAGCATTTT
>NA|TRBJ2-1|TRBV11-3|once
CASSSAGLPYNEQFF
TGTGCCAGCTCCTCCGCGGGGCTACCTTACAATGAGCAGTTCTTC
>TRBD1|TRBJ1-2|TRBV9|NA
CASSVVSGQNYGYTF
TGTGCCAGCAGCGTAGTGTCGGGACAGAACTATGGCTACACCTTC
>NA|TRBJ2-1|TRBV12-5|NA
CASGPRTVTYNEQFF
TGTGCTAGTGGTCCCCGGACAGTGACCTACAATGAGCAGTTCTTC
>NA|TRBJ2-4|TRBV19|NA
CASSIVPGGLAKNIQYF
TGTGCCAGTAGTATAGTCCCCGGGGGGCTAGCCAAAAACATTCAGTACTTC
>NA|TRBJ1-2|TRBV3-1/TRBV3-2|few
CASSPRVVDYGYTF
TGTGCCAGCAGCCCGAGGGTGGTCGACTATGGCTACACCTTC
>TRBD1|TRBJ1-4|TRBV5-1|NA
CASSLRTPQGARSTNEKLFF
TGCGCCAGCAGCTTGAGGACTCCACAGGGGGCGCGGAGCACTAATGAAAAACTGTTTTTT
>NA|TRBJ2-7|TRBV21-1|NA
CASSKVGGENYEQYF
TGTGCCAGCAGCAAAGTTGGGGGGGAGAACTACGAGCAGTACTTC
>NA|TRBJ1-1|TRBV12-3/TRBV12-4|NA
CATREGWHTEAFF
TGTGCCACCCGGGAGGGCTGGCACACTGAAGCTTTCTTT
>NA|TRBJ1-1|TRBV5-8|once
CASSSTPSGEAFF
TGTGCCAGCAGCTCAACCCCGTCGGGTGAAGCTTTCTTT
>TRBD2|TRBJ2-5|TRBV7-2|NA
CASSLASGGGAKKTQYF
TGTGCCAGCAGCTTAGCGTCGGGCGGGGGGGCTAAAAAGACCCAGTACTTC
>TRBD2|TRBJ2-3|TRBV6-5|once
CASSSLSGTSTDTQYF
TGTGCCAGCAGTTCCCTTAGCGGGACTAGCACAGATACGCAGTATTTT
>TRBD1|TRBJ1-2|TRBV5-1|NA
CASSFEPGGSNQGSYGYTF
TGCGCCAGCAGTTTTGAACCAGGGGGGTCAAATCAAGGTTCCTATGGCTACACCTTC
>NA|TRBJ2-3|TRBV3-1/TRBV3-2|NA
CASSPTGVLLRTDTQYF
TGTGCCAGCAGCCCCACGGGGGTCCTTCTTCGCACAGATACGCAGTATTTT
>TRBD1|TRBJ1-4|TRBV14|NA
CASSPLRGPSNEKLFF
TGTGCCAGCAGCCCCCTTAGGGGGCCTTCTAATGAAAAACTGTTTTTT
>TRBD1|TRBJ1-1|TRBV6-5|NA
CASRGQGANTEAFF
TGTGCCAGCAGGGGACAGGGGGCGAACACTGAAGCTTTCTTT
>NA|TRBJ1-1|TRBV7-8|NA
CASSYRGGASSNTEAFF
TGTGCCAGCAGCTACCGGGGGGGGGCCAGCTCGAACACTGAAGCTTTCTTT
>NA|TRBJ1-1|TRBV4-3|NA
CASSQEAGIITEAFF
TGCGCCAGCAGCCAAGAGGCGGGGATTATCACTGAAGCTTTCTTT
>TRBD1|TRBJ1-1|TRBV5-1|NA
CASSLATGTENTEAFF
TGCGCCAGCAGCTTGGCAACCGGGACAGAGAACACTGAAGCTTTCTTT
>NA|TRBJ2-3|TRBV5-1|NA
CASSDGTGGTDTQYF
TGCGCCAGCAGCGATGGGACGGGGGGCACAGATACGCAGTATTTT
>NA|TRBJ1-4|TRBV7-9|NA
CASSPRFTLGGVKKLFF
TGTGCCAGCAGCCCCCGCTTTACTCTAGGGGGGGTGAAGAAACTGTTTTTT
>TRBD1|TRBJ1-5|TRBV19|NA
CASSMRTGGNQPQHF
TGTGCCAGTAGTATGAGGACAGGGGGGAATCAGCCCCAGCATTTT
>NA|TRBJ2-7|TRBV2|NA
CASSEWTETYEQYF
TGTGCCAGCAGTGAGTGGACAGAGACCTACGAGCAGTACTTC
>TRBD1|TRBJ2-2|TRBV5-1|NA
CASSLSGTGAGELFF
TGCGCCAGCAGCTTATCCGGGACAGGGGCCGGGGAGCTGTTTTTT